The sequence of this TCR beta chain was determined in a study of blood T cell repertoires in COVID-19. Overall study: Sites across the United States, Italy and Spain contributed samples from acute and convalescent COVID-19. In each case, the material was cDNA or gDNA derived from T cells, B-cell-depleted T cells, or PBMCs.

Assay used: immunoSEQ multiplex PCR; TCRdb lists only in-frame clones, some missing. The sample lists 40,000 to 50,000 clones, around 81% occurring once. Trimming removed 4 bases from V and 7 bases from J, with 15 bases in between. CDR1 and CDR2 from the germline V gene are SGHRS and YFSETQ. The CDR3 spans 15 residues. J is TRBJ1-6 and V is TRBV5-1; tentatively, D is TRBD1 (6 bases). The clonotype originates from a man aged 40-50 years with active or convalescent COVID-19. Sequenced input: peripheral blood. The CDR3 DNA is TGCGCCAGCAGCCCTGGACAGCAGGACAATTCACCCCTCCACTTT. It yields the protein CASSPGQQDNSPLHF.